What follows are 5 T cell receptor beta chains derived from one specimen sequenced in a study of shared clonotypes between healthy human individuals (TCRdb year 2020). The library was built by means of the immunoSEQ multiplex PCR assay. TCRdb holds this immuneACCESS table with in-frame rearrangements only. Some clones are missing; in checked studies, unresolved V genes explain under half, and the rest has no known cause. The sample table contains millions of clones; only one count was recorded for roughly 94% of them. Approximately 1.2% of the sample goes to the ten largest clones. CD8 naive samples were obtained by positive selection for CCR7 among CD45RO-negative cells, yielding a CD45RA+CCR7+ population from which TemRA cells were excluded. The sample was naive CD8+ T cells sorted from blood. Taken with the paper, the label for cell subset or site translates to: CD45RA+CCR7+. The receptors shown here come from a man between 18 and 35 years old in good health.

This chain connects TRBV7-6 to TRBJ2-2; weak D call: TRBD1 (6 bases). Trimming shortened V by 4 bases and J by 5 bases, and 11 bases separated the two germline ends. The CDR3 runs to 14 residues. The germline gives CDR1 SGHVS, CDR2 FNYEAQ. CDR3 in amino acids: CASSSSQGTGELFF. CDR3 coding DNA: TGTGCCAGCAGCTCTTCACAGGGAACCGGGGAGCTGTTTTTT.

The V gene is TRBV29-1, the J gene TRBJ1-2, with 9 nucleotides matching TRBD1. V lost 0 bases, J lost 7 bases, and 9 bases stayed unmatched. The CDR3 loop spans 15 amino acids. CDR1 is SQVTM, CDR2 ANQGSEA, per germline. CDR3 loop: CSVEEGRQGVAGYTF. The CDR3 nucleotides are TGCAGCGTTGAAGAAGGCCGACAGGGGGTGGCTGGCTACACCTTC.

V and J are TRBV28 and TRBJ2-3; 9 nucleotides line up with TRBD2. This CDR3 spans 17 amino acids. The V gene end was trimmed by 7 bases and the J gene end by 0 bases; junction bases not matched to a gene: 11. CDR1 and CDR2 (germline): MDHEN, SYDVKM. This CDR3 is CASNDRWREGSTDTQYF. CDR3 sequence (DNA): TGTGCCAGCAACGACCGCTGGCGGGAGGGGAGCACAGATACGCAGTATTTT.

CDR3 nucleotide sequence: TGCGCCAGCAGCCAAGAATCCTGGGACACCGGGGAGCTGTTTTTT. It encodes CASSQESWDTGELFF. V is TRBV4-1 and J is TRBJ2-2; no firm D call. The CDR3 loop spans 15 amino acids. Germline CDR1 MGHRA, CDR2 YSYEKL. Trimming removed 0 bases from V and 3 bases from J, with 8 bases in between.

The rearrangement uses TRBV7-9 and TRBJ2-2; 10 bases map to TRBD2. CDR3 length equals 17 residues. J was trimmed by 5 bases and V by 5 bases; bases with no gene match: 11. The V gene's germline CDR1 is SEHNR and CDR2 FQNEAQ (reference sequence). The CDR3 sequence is CASSGLAGARTTGELFF. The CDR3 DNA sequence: TGTGCCAGCAGCGGTCTAGCGGGGGCACGAACGACCGGGGAGCTGTTTTTT.